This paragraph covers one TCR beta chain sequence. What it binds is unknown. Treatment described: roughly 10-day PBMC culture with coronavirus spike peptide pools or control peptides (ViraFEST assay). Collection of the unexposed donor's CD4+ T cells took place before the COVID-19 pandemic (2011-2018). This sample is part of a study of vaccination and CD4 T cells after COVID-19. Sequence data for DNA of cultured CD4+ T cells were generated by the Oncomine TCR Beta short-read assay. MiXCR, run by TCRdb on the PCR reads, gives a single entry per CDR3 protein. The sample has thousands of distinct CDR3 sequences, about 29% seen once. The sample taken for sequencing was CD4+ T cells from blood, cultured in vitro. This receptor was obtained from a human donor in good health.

CDR3 DNA: TGTGCCAGCGAGCCTTTTGGGGCCCTCTCTGAAGCTTTCTTT. Protein product: CASEPFGALSEAFF. The rearrangement uses TRBV12-3 or TRBV12-4 and TRBJ1-1; D might be TRBD1 (5 bases). The CDR3 is 14 amino acids. V was trimmed by 8 bases and J by 6 bases, leaving 19 bases between them.